The 14 T cell receptor beta chains given below trace back to one sample, sequenced in a study of T cell repertoires in cytomegalovirus infection (dated by TCRdb to the late 2010s). TCRdb lists the instrument as Illumina HiSeq 1500. Starting from the raw public reads, TCRdb applied fastp trimming at Q25, assembled clones with MiXCR and retained in-frame beta chains. Rows are combined by CDR3 protein, so each entry shows the most common genes and DNA. The sample table contains 200,000 or so distinct CDR3 sequences; only one count was recorded for under 30% of them. The leading ten clones occupy 30% to 35% of the sample. The sample comprised PBMCs. Every receptor here comes from a human donor in good health (CMV status not recorded). Some clones in this sample may be carry-over from other donors' samples.

The chain has TRBV7-6 and TRBJ2-1, with D perhaps TRBD2 (5 bases). The V and J ends lost 5 bases and 7 bases respectively, with 12 bases between them. This CDR3 spans 13 amino acids. Germline-derived CDR1 and CDR2 are SGHVS and FNYEAQ. The CDR3 sequence is CASSRVRGNEQFF. CDR3 in DNA: TGTGCCAGCAGCCGCGTACGGGGAAATGAGCAGTTCTTC.

The sample holds a few counts of this clonotype. The rearrangement links TRBV11-2 to TRBJ1-1, with D possibly matching TRBD1 (5 bases). Germline-derived CDR1 and CDR2 are SGHAT and FQNNGV. This CDR3 region has 12 residues. Trimming took 1 base from V and 8 from J, leaving 8 bases between them. Here the CDR3 reads CASSLVGAEAFF. The DNA of the CDR3 is TGTGCCAGCAGCTTAGTAGGGGCCGAAGCTTTCTTT.

This clonotype was detected a few times. This chain links TRBV12-3 or TRBV12-4 with TRBJ2-7; possible D gene TRBD2, 7 bases. The CDR3 contains 13 residues. V shed 3 bases and J shed 5 bases, with 11 bases lying between them. Here the CDR3 reads CASSLGGADEQYF. CDR3 DNA sequence: TGTGCCAGCAGTTTGGGGGGGGCGGACGAGCAGTACTTC.

The gene calls are TRBV19 and TRBJ2-5; no clear D gene. This CDR3 contains 14 residues. Trimming stripped 1 base from V and 3 bases from J, with 9 bases between. Germline V gives CDR1 LNHDA, CDR2 SQIVND (reference sequence). The CDR3 spells CASSIGQEKETQYF. CDR3 DNA sequence: TGTGCCAGTAGTATAGGTCAGGAGAAAGAGACCCAGTACTTC.

For this clonotype: The junction differs from germline at one of its ends, possibly a read error. This rearrangement joins TRBV7-2 to TRBJ1-2, with D hard to call. This CDR3 has 13 residues. Germline V CDR1 and CDR2: SGHTA, FQGNSA. The CDR3 sequence: CPSSLEGFRGYTF. CDR3 DNA: TGTCCCAGCAGCTTAGAAGGCTTCAGGGGCTACACCTTC. Drawing the rest from reference TRBV7-2 and TRBJ1-2, the complete variable domain is GAGVSQSPSNKVTEKGKDVELRCDPISGHTALYWYRQSLGQGLEFLIYFQGNSAPDKSGLPSDRFSAERTGGSVSTLTIQRTQQEDSAVYLCPSSLEGFRGYTFGSGTRLTVV.

The V and J genes are TRBV12-3 or TRBV12-4 and TRBJ1-5; D is perhaps TRBD1 (5 bases). There are 13 residues in the CDR3. Between the trimmed V and J ends, which lost 6 bases and 2 bases, there was a span of 8 bases. The CDR3 bases are TGTGCCAGCAGGGGGGGGGGCAATCAGCCCCAGCATTTT. The encoded protein is CASRGGGNQPQHF.

The chain is built from TRBV29-1 and TRBJ2-1, with D perhaps given as TRBD1 or TRBD2 (5 bases each). Between the trimmed V and J ends, which lost 4 bases and 6 bases, there was a span of 16 bases. From germline, CDR1 is SQVTM and CDR2 ANQGSEA. CDR3 length: 14 amino acids. This chain's CDR3 is CSVGQGEGRNEQFF. CDR3 DNA: TGCAGCGTTGGTCAGGGTGAGGGTCGCAATGAGCAGTTCTTC.

This clonotype has only a few counts. The genes are TRBV19 and TRBJ2-2; 8 positions agree with TRBD1. The CDR3 extends over 14 amino acids. V shed 3 bases and J 6 bases; nucleotides not matched to a gene: 3. The germline V gene has CDR1 LNHDA and CDR2 SQIVND (reference sequence). The CDR3 is CASSMTGVSGELFF. DNA for the CDR3: TGTGCCAGTAGTATGACAGGGGTATCCGGGGAGCTGTTTTTT.

CDR3 in DNA: TGTGCCAGCAGCTTAGTACATTCGGCCTATGGCTACACCTTC. This encodes CASSLVHSAYGYTF. The genes are TRBV11-2 and TRBJ1-2; D call uncertain. Trimming removed 1 base from V and 4 bases from J, with 10 bases in between. The CDR3 has 14 amino acids. CDR1 is SGHAT and CDR2 is FQNNGV in the germline V gene.

The chain links TRBV7-2 to TRBJ2-5; the D gene is possibly TRBD2 (6 bases). The CDR3 consists of 15 residues. Trimming took off 6 bases at V and 2 bases at J, with 16 bases between the two ends. CDR1 and CDR2 (germline): SGHTA, FQGNSA. The DNA of the CDR3 is TGTGCCAGCAGACTGGCTAGCGCCTCACAAGAGACCCAGTACTTC. It encodes CASRLASASQETQYF.

This clonotype was seen a handful of times. The rearrangement joins TRBV12-3 or TRBV12-4 to TRBJ2-7; D gene unclear. There are 13 residues in the CDR3. With 5 bases removed from V and 6 bases from J, the gap between germline ends came to 14 bases. CDR3 region: CASSIIQDGEQYF. For the CDR3, the DNA is TGTGCCAGCAGTATCATCCAGGACGGCGAGCAGTACTTC.

Only a few counts were recorded for this clonotype. The chain joins TRBV6-5 to TRBJ1-2; 10 nucleotides agree with TRBD1. V lost 2 bases, J lost 4 bases, and 7 bases stayed unmatched. The CDR3 covers 16 residues. CDR1 is MNHEY, CDR2 SVGAGI, per germline. CDR3 sequence (DNA): TGTGCCAGCAGTTACGTGAGGACAGGGGGAGGCTATGGCTACACCTTC. Translated: CASSYVRTGGGYGYTF.

This clonotype occurred once. The junction shows a germline mismatch at one end, possibly a read error. The chain uses TRBV7-2 and TRBJ2-2; possible D gene TRBD2, 5 bases. Germline lookup yields CDR1 SGHTA and CDR2 FQGNSA. The CDR3 spans 17 residues. The CDR3 DNA is TGTGCCAGCAGCTTAGCTTCGGCAGGCTTACGGACCGGGGTGCTGTTTTTT. Translation gives CASSLASAGLRTGVLFF.

This clonotype appeared many times. This chain connects TRBV11-2 to TRBJ1-2; D not resolved. CDR1 and CDR2 (germline): SGHAT, FQNNGV. V lost 3 bases, J lost 2 bases, and 13 bases lay in between. The CDR3 length is 15 residues. CDR3 in DNA: TGTGCCAGCAGCTTGGGGTTAGACCAAAACTATGGCTACACCTTC. It encodes CASSLGLDQNYGYTF.